The 11 T cell receptor beta chains in this list originate from one sample, sequenced in a study of early T cells in non-severe SARS-CoV-2 infection. TCRdb reanalysed the 5' RACE reads using MiXCR and keeps one entry per CDR3 protein. Of 100,000 to 120,000 distinct CDR3 sequences listed, around 12% are singletons. The sample here was whole blood, taken at baseline. The source is an adult who was a healthcare worker with PCR-confirmed SARS-CoV-2 infection or an uninfected control (not recorded which).

This clonotype was detected only a few times. This chain connects TRBV4-1 to TRBJ1-6; D is ambiguous. Between the trimmed V and J ends, which lost 1 base and 3 bases, there was a span of 13 bases. From germline, CDR1 is MGHRA and CDR2 YSYEKL. The CDR3 length is 17 residues. In DNA, the CDR3 is TGCGCCAGCAGCCAAGGGGGAAGGAGCTTCTATAATTCACCCCTCCACTTT. Translating it yields CASSQGGRSFYNSPLHF.

There are many counts of this clonotype. This chain joins TRBV20-1 and TRBJ2-1, with D hard to call. This CDR3 has 13 amino acids. Trimming pared 3 bases from V and 8 bases from J, leaving 14 bases between. CDR1 and CDR2 (germline): DFQATT, SNEGSKA (reference sequence). As DNA, the CDR3 is TGCAGTGCTAGCCGAGCAGGACCCCATGAGCAGTTCTTC. Translating it yields CSASRAGPHEQFF.

This clonotype was seen more than once but under ten times. This chain uses TRBV18 with TRBJ1-2; D gene unclear. The V end was cut by 0 bases, the J end by 4 bases, with 15 bases between. Germline V CDR1 and CDR2: KGHSH, LQKENI. This CDR3 spans 16 amino acids. Written as DNA, the CDR3 is TGTGCCAGCTCACCACCTGGACCGGCCGTTAGCTATGGCTACACCTTC. Protein product: CASSPPGPAVSYGYTF.

The V gene is TRBV28, the J gene TRBJ1-2; 9 nucleotides match TRBD1. The CDR3 runs to 14 residues. Germline loops: CDR1 MDHEN, CDR2 SYDVKM. Trimming cost V 8 bases and J 5 bases; bases outside gene matches: 9. The CDR3 region is CASWGTGGRYGYTF. CDR3 sequence (DNA): TGTGCCAGCTGGGGCACAGGGGGCCGTTATGGCTACACCTTC.

The chain recombines TRBV3-1 with TRBJ2-7; 12 nucleotides align to TRBD2. This CDR3 spans 18 amino acids. Trimming removed 0 bases from V and 0 bases from J; junction bases left unmatched: 6. Germline CDR1 LGHDT, CDR2 YNNKEL (reference sequence). The CDR3 coding sequence is TGTGCCAGCAGCCAAGAATTTACTAGCGGGAGGAGCTCCTACGAGCAGTACTTC. Protein product: CASSQEFTSGRSSYEQYF.

The rearrangement joins TRBV18 to TRBJ1-2; D gene uncertain. V was clipped by 0 bases and J by 3 bases, with 8 bases between them. Germline V CDR1 and CDR2: KGHSH, LQKENI. The CDR3 has 14 amino acids. Here the CDR3 reads CASSPPLVDYGYTF. The CDR3 nucleotides are TGTGCCAGCTCACCACCTCTGGTGGACTATGGCTACACCTTC. Complete variable domain (other parts from reference TRBV18 and TRBJ1-2): NAGVMQNPRHLVRRRGQEARLRCSPMKGHSHVYWYRQLPEEGLKFMVYLQKENIIDESGMPKERFSAEFPKEGPSILRIQQVVRGDSAAYFCASSPPLVDYGYTFGSGTRLTVV.

This clonotype was found many times. The CDR3 loop is CASSFIEDYYNEQFF. The CDR3 nucleotides read TGTGCCAGCAGCTTCATCGAGGACTACTACAATGAGCAGTTCTTC. This chain joins TRBV7-2 and TRBJ2-1, with D perhaps TRBD2 (6 bases). The CDR3 spans 15 residues. Trimming pared 3 bases from V and 3 bases from J, leaving 12 bases between. CDR1 SGHTA and CDR2 FQGNSA come from the germline V gene.

The chain has TRBV12-3 or TRBV12-4 and TRBJ2-7; maybe TRBD1 (6 bases). There are 13 residues in the CDR3. The V gene lost 6 bases and the J gene lost 5 bases, with 14 bases spanning the gap. The CDR3 spells CASRAQGLHEQYF. In DNA form, the CDR3 reads TGTGCCAGCAGAGCACAGGGTCTCCACGAGCAGTACTTC.

This clonotype was picked up a small number of times. This sequence joins TRBV29-1 and TRBJ1-2; weak D call: TRBD1 (6 bases). V lost 3 bases to trimming and J lost 8 bases, with 19 bases between them. This CDR3 is built from 14 residues. CDR1 SQVTM and CDR2 ANQGSEA come from the germline V gene. The CDR3 sequence: CSVEGGQRTPGYTF. Here the CDR3 DNA reads TGCAGCGTTGAGGGGGGACAACGAACCCCCGGCTACACCTTC.

The chain employs TRBV30 and TRBJ1-2; D possibly corresponds to TRBD1 (5 bases). Germline-derived CDR1 and CDR2 are GTSNPN and SVGIG (reference sequence). The ends were cut back, 3 bases at V and 5 bases at J, with 19 bases in the middle. The CDR3 is made up of 15 amino acids. The CDR3 here is CAWSASFDSNYGYTF. The DNA for the CDR3 is TGTGCCTGGAGCGCGTCATTCGACAGTAATTATGGCTACACCTTC.

This clonotype has more than one count but fewer than ten. The chain carries TRBV5-1 and TRBJ2-5, with 7 positions matching TRBD1. With 0 bases clipped from V and 1 base from J, the junction kept 0 bases outside the gene matches. Germline V CDR1 and CDR2: SGHRS, YFSETQ. The CDR3 runs 14 residues. The CDR3 region is CASSLGTGQETQYF. The DNA of the CDR3 is TGCGCCAGCAGCTTGGGGACAGGCCAAGAGACCCAGTACTTC.